The 24 T cell receptor beta chains in this list originate from one sample, sequenced in a study of regulatory T cells in long-lasting Graves disease. HTBI primers from iRepertoire and Arm-PCR of CDR3 regions yielded the TCR beta libraries. TCRdb ran MiXCR on the multiplex PCR reads and lists one entry per CDR3 protein. The sample includes roughly 430,000 distinct CDR3 sequences, roughly a fifth of them seen just once. As for time point: persistent/refractory GD, antithyroid drugs over 5 years with positive TRAb. PBMCs were the source of the RNA used for TCR sequencing. The sequenced sample was peripheral blood mononuclear cells (PBMCs), obtained when the disease was refractory, from a patient treated with antithyroid drugs. The receptors shown here come from a female donor with Graves disease.

This clonotype was seen many times. The chain is built from TRBV6-5 and TRBJ2-7; 9 nucleotides match TRBD1. The CDR3 runs 15 residues. Germline CDR1 and CDR2: MNHEY and SVGAGI. The V gene end was trimmed by 3 bases and the J gene end by 0 bases; junction bases not matched to a gene: 3. CDR3 residues: CASSYLGQGSYEQYF. CDR3 nucleotides: TGTGCCAGCAGTTATTTGGGACAGGGCTCCTACGAGCAGTACTTC.

This clonotype was found many times. The V call is TRBV28, the J call TRBJ2-1; TRBD2 aligns across 10 bases. The CDR3 spans 17 residues. CDR1 and CDR2 from the germline V gene are MDHEN and SYDVKM. Trimming at V came to 4 bases and at J to 2 bases, leaving 8 bases not matched to a gene. In nucleotides, the CDR3 is TGTGCCAGCAGTTCTCGACTAGCGGGCTCTCCCTACAATGAGCAGTTCTTC. This gives the protein CASSSRLAGSPYNEQFF.

This clonotype was recorded many times. This chain connects TRBV3-1 to TRBJ2-7; D remains ambiguous. The V gene lost 2 bases and the J gene lost 4 bases, with 15 bases spanning the gap. The germline V gene has CDR1 LGHDT and CDR2 YNNKEL (reference sequence). The CDR3 totals 15 residues. This CDR3 reads CASSQFRVGSYEQYF. In nucleotides, the CDR3 is TGTGCCAGCAGCCAATTCCGGGTGGGGTCTTACGAGCAGTACTTC.

This chain joins TRBV19 and TRBJ2-1; D may correspond to TRBD1 or TRBD2 (5 bases each). Trimming removed 7 bases at V and 1 base at J, with 17 bases between. Germline CDR1 reads LNHDA; CDR2 reads SQIVND (reference sequence). The CDR3 consists of 16 residues. The CDR3 protein is CASTSGGGWSYNEQFF. CDR3 in DNA: TGTGCCAGTACCTCAGGTGGGGGTTGGTCCTACAATGAGCAGTTCTTC.

The chain uses TRBV12-3 or TRBV12-4 and TRBJ2-3, with 12 bases matching TRBD2. The CDR3 is 15 residues long. Unmatched junction bases numbered 5, after V lost 6 bases and J lost 4 bases. DNA for the CDR3: TGTGCCAGCAGCTCGACTAGCGGGAGCGCAGATACGCAGTATTTT. Translated: CASSSTSGSADTQYF.

The V call is TRBV10-3, the J call TRBJ2-7; tentative D call: TRBD2 (6 bases). This CDR3 region has 15 residues. The V gene's germline CDR1 is ENHRY and CDR2 SYGVKD. V lost 3 bases, J lost 3 bases, and 15 bases lay in between. CDR3: CAISDPGDGFYEQYF. The CDR3 DNA sequence: TGTGCCATCAGTGACCCGGGGGACGGTTTCTACGAGCAGTACTTC.

This clonotype was found a few times. The chain employs TRBV9 and TRBJ1-3, with D unclear. The CDR3 totals 16 residues. Germline V gene sequence: CDR1 SGDLS, CDR2 YYNGEE. Trimming took 0 bases from V and 4 from J, leaving 14 bases between them. The DNA for the CDR3 is TGTGCCAGCAGCGTAGCGCTGAGCGGCCTCGGAAACACCATATATTTT. Its translation is CASSVALSGLGNTIYF. The variable domain in full, completed from reference TRBV9 and TRBJ1-3, reads DSGVTQTPKHLITATGQRVTLRCSPRSGDLSVYWYQQSLDQGLQFLIQYYNGEERAKGNILERFSAQQFPDLHSELNLSSLELGDSALYFCASSVALSGLGNTIYFGEGSWLTVV.

This clonotype has a handful of counts. J is TRBJ2-2 and V is TRBV9; TRBD2 aligns across 7 bases. The germline gives CDR1 SGDLS, CDR2 YYNGEE. The CDR3 runs 17 residues. With 4 bases clipped from V and 0 bases from J, the junction kept 9 bases outside the gene matches. This chain's CDR3 is CASSHNKLAANTGELFF. CDR3 nucleotides: TGTGCCAGCAGCCACAACAAGCTAGCGGCGAACACCGGGGAGCTGTTTTTT.

This clonotype showed up many times. J is TRBJ2-5 and V is TRBV11-2; possibly TRBD1 for D (6 bases). The V end was cut by 3 bases, the J end by 1 base, with 12 bases between. From germline, CDR1 is SGHAT and CDR2 FQNNGV. The CDR3 is made up of 15 amino acids. The CDR3 DNA is TGTGCCAGCAGCTTGGCGTCGACAGGCCAAGAGACCCAGTACTTC. Translated, it gives CASSLASTGQETQYF.

This clonotype was picked up many times. This chain joins TRBV6-1 and TRBJ1-6, with 12 positions matching TRBD1. The ends lost 1 base at V and 10 bases at J; junction bases unmatched: 2. Germline loops: CDR1 MNHNS, CDR2 SASEGT. The CDR3 spans 15 residues. The CDR3 region is CASSEGDRGRSPLHF. In DNA form, the CDR3 reads TGTGCCAGCAGTGAAGGGGACAGGGGGCGATCACCCCTCCACTTT.

This clonotype has ten or more counts. The rearrangement uses TRBV24-1 and TRBJ1-5; tentative D call: TRBD1 (5 bases). CDR1 is KGHDR and CDR2 is SFDVKD in the germline V gene. This CDR3 has 13 residues. V lost 5 bases to trimming and J lost 2 bases, with 6 bases between them. CDR3 protein: CATSGGGNQPQHF. The CDR3, as DNA: TGTGCCACCAGTGGAGGGGGCAATCAGCCCCAGCATTTT.

This clonotype was detected many times. The J gene is TRBJ1-4, the V gene TRBV28; D gene uncertain. The germline V gene encodes CDR1 MDHEN and CDR2 SYDVKM. V lost 6 bases to trimming and J lost 8 bases, with 13 bases between them. The CDR3 sequence is 13 residues long. The DNA for the CDR3 is TGTGCCAGCAGGCGACCCACCGACGAAAAACTGTTTTTT. Protein product: CASRRPTDEKLFF. The entire variable domain, with the rest obtained from reference TRBV28 and TRBJ1-4, is as follows: DVKVTQSSRYLVKRTGEKVFLECVQDMDHENMFWYRQDPGLGLRLIYFSYDVKMKEKGDIPEGYSVSREKKERFSLILESASTNQTSMYLCASRRPTDEKLFFGSGTQLSVL.

This clonotype was seen many times. The CDR3 nucleotides are TGTGCCAGCAGTTTTGGGTCCTACACCGGGGAGCTGTTTTTT. This sequence encodes CASSFGSYTGELFF. The rearrangement joins TRBV12-3 or TRBV12-4 to TRBJ2-2; D remains unclear. V was cut by 3 bases and J by 3 bases, with 8 bases left in between. CDR3 size: 14 residues.

The chain combines TRBV2 with TRBJ2-3; D is possibly TRBD2 (5 bases). V gave up 5 bases and J gave up 4 bases, with 13 bases separating them. Per the germline V gene, CDR1 is SNHLY and CDR2 is FYNNEI. CDR3 length: 14 residues. The CDR3 nucleotides are TGTGCCAGCAGTTTTACTAGTTCCCCAGATACGCAGTATTTT. This codes for CASSFTSSPDTQYF.

Ten or more counts support this clonotype. The CDR3 here is CASSFAGSGELFF. DNA of the CDR3: TGTGCCAGCAGCTTTGCGGGATCCGGGGAGCTGTTTTTT. The rearrangement uses TRBV11-1 and TRBJ2-2, with TRBD2 as a possible D gene (6 bases). The length of the CDR3 is 13 residues. V shed 3 bases and J shed 6 bases, with 8 bases lying between them. CDR1 SGHAT and CDR2 FQDESV come from the germline V gene (reference sequence).

This clonotype was counted a few times. This rearrangement joins TRBV10-3 to TRBJ1-3; TRBD1 matches at 10 bases. Germline V CDR1 and CDR2: ENHRY, SYGVKD. Losses at the gene ends were 6 bases for V and 0 bases for J; bases not matched to a gene: 2. This CDR3 has 15 residues. CDR3 protein: CAISRQGASGNTIYF. In nucleotides, the CDR3 is TGTGCCATCAGCCGACAGGGGGCCTCTGGAAACACCATATATTTT.

This clonotype was recorded many times. The chain combines TRBV7-2 with TRBJ2-1; 11 bases fit TRBD2. Per the germline V gene, CDR1 is SGHTA and CDR2 is FQGNSA. CDR3 length: 15 amino acids. With V trimmed by 4 bases and J by 7 bases, 6 bases remained unmatched. DNA of the CDR3: TGTGCCAGCAGCTACAGTAGCGGGAGGGTTAATGAGCAGTTCTTC. This translates into CASSYSSGRVNEQFF. Using reference TRBV7-2 and TRBJ2-1 for the parts outside the CDR3, the full variable domain is GAGVSQSPSNKVTEKGKDVELRCDPISGHTALYWYRQSLGQGLEFLIYFQGNSAPDKSGLPSDRFSAERTGGSVSTLTIQRTQQEDSAVYLCASSYSSGRVNEQFFGPGTRLTVL.

This clonotype has ten or more counts. V usage is TRBV15 and J usage is TRBJ2-4; D remains unclear. This CDR3 is 15 amino acids long. V was pared by 0 bases and J by 2 bases, with 8 bases between. Germline V gives CDR1 LNHNV, CDR2 YYDKDF (reference sequence). CDR3 sequence (DNA): TGTGCCACCAGCAGAGATCTCGGGTCCAAAAACATTCAGTACTTC. This codes for CATSRDLGSKNIQYF.

Ten or more counts support this clonotype. One end of the junction is discordant with germline, which a read error may explain. This chain uses TRBV12-3 or TRBV12-4 with TRBJ2-7; 10 nucleotides agree with TRBD2. CDR3 length: 14 amino acids. In DNA form, the CDR3 reads TGTGCCAGCAGTCTAGCGGGAGCGGCCTACGAGCAGTACTTC. This sequence encodes CASSLAGAAYEQYF.

There are many counts of this clonotype. The chain carries TRBV6-5 and TRBJ2-7; TRBD1 might be the D (5 bases). V dropped 2 bases and J dropped 3 bases, with 14 bases sitting between them. The germline gives CDR1 MNHEY, CDR2 SVGAGI. This CDR3 has 15 residues. The CDR3 nucleotides are TGTGCCAGCAGTTACGCACTCCAGGGAAACTACGAGCAGTACTTC. Translation: CASSYALQGNYEQYF.

This clonotype was recorded a few times. V usage is TRBV29-1 and J usage is TRBJ1-1, with D maybe TRBD1 (6 bases). The V gene's germline CDR1 is SQVTM and CDR2 ANQGSEA. The CDR3 length is 13 residues. The V gene lost 8 bases and the J gene lost 1 base, with 14 bases spanning the gap. DNA for the CDR3: TGCAGCTCATCGAAGGGGGAGAACACTGAAGCTTTCTTT. It specifies CSSSKGENTEAFF.

This sequence joins TRBV20-1 and TRBJ2-3; 12 nucleotides line up with TRBD2. V lost 7 bases to trimming and J lost 0 bases; unmatched junction nucleotides: 17. Germline V lookup: CDR1 DFQATT, CDR2 SNEGSKA (reference sequence). This CDR3 contains 19 residues. In nucleotides, the CDR3 is TGCAGTGTCCCACTCGGGGCTAGCGGGAGGGCCCGGAGCACAGATACGCAGTATTTT. Translating gives CSVPLGASGRARSTDTQYF.

The chain has TRBV29-1 and TRBJ2-2, with TRBD1 matching 8 bases. The CDR3 sequence is 15 residues long. Germline V gives CDR1 SQVTM, CDR2 ANQGSEA. The J segment lost 0 bases and the V segment lost 3 bases, leaving 3 bases of the junction unmatched. CDR3 amino acids: CSVEGQAANTGELFF. The DNA for the CDR3 is TGCAGCGTTGAGGGACAGGCCGCGAACACCGGGGAGCTGTTTTTT.

This chain uses TRBV5-1 with TRBJ2-7; D might be TRBD2 (6 bases). Germline V gives CDR1 SGHRS, CDR2 YFSETQ. CDR3 length: 16 residues. V shed 0 bases and J shed 6 bases, with 19 bases lying between them. CDR3 in amino acids: CASSLAGTASSGEQYF. CDR3 nucleotides: TGCGCCAGCAGCTTGGCCGGGACTGCATCGTCGGGCGAGCAGTACTTC.